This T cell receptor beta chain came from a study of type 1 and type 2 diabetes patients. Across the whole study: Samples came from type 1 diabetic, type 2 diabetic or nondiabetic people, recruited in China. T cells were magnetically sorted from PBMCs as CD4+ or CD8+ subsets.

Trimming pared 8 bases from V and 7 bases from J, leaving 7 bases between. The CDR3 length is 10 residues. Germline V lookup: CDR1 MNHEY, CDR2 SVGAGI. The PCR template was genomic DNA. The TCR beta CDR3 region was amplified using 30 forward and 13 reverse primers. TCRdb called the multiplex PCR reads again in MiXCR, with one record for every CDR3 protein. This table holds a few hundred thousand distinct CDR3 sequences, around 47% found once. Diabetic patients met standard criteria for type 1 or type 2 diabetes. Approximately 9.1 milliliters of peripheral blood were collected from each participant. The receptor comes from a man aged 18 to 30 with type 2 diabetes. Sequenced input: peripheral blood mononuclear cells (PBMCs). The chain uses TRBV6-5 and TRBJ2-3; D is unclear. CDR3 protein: CASGRNTQYF. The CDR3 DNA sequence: TGTGCCAGCGGTAGGAATACGCAGTATTTT.